The rows below give T cell receptor beta chains drawn from one sample of a study of response to subunit inactivated influenza vaccine. TCRdb re-called the RT-PCR reads through MiXCR, storing one row per CDR3 protein. The data contain about 800,000 distinct CDR3 sequences, around 21% of them singletons. The source material was PBMCs from blood, sampled roughly 5 days after vaccination. The receptors were gathered from a man in his forties or fifties who received an inactivated influenza vaccine. CDR3s leave out the opening cysteine and the closing phenylalanine or tryptophan. Fields, in order: V gene, J gene, CDR3 protein.

>TRBV7-9|TRBJ1-4
ASSPGLNEKLF
>TRBV4-1|TRBJ2-2
ASSQGRGPGELF
>TRBV4-3|TRBJ2-1
ASSQEDRVTNEQF
>TRBV5-1|TRBJ2-5
ASSPGLTLQETQY
>TRBV20-1|TRBJ2-5
SAENRGLYQETQY
>TRBV10-3|TRBJ1-1
AISESTGTARAF
>TRBV20-1|TRBJ2-3
SAPTGLAHTDTQY
>TRBV12-3/TRBV12-4|TRBJ1-3
ASSFGQSKAGNTIY
>TRBV7-2|TRBJ2-7
ASSSTTYEQY
>TRBV29-1|TRBJ2-1
SAGGIGYNEQF
>TRBV18|TRBJ1-1
ASSHGTGEGLNTEAF
>TRBV7-2|TRBJ1-5
ASRLRDMSNQPQH
>TRBV7-2|TRBJ1-2
ASSSGTFNYGYT
>TRBV7-9|TRBJ2-3
ASNAGVTDTQY
>TRBV12-3/TRBV12-4|TRBJ2-1
ASSFTSGRFTYNEQF
>TRBV10-2|TRBJ2-7
ASSDVYEQY